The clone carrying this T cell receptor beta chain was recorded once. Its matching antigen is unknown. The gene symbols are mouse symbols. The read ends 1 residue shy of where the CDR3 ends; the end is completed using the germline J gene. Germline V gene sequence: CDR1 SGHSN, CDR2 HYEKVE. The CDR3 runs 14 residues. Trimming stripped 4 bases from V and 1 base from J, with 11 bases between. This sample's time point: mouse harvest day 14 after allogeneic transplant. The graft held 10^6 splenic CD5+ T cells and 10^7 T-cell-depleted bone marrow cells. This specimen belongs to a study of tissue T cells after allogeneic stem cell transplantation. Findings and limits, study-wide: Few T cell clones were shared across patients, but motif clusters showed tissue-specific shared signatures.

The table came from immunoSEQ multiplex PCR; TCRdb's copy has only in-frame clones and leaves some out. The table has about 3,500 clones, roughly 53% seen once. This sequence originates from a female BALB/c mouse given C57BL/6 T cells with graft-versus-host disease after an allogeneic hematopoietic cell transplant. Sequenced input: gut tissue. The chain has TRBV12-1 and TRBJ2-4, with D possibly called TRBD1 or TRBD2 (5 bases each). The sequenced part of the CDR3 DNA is TGTGCCAGCTCCCGCCGGGGCGGTCAAAACACCTTGTAC. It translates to CASSRRGGQNTLY. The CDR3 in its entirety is CASSRRGGQNTLYF.